The clone carrying this T cell receptor (beta chain) occurred many times. Antigen specificity is unknown. This sample is drawn from a study of T cells in Graves' hyperthyroidism and ophthalmopathy. Study in general: Peripheral blood sampling occurred at initial diagnosis, before any treatment.

Study observations and caveats: Ophthalmopathy was identified by the model a median approximately six months ahead of onset.

In the ophthalmopathy cohort, Clinical Activity Score was at least 3, NOSPECS grade at least 4, and duration under 3 months. Fresh 10 ml peripheral blood yielded PBMCs. Trimming stripped 6 bases from V and 4 bases from J, with 17 bases between. In germline, CDR1 is DFQATT, CDR2 SNEGSKA (reference sequence). The CDR3 is made up of 14 amino acids. RNA transcripts were the template for amplifying TCR beta CDR3 regions. TCR CDR3 underwent first-round RT-PCR with the HTBI primer set. Each CDR3 protein is one row after TCRdb ran MiXCR on the multiplex PCR reads. Among hundreds of thousands of distinct CDR3 sequences, about 14% were seen once, and the ten largest hold 9.5% to 15%.

The TCR was taken from a woman in her forties or fifties with Graves' ophthalmopathy. The source material was blood. The J gene is TRBJ2-3, the V gene TRBV20-1, with TRBD1 as a possible D gene (6 bases). This chain's CDR3 is CSASLQGKADTQYF. The CDR3 DNA reads TGCAGTGCGTCACTCCAGGGGAAGGCAGATACGCAGTATTTT.